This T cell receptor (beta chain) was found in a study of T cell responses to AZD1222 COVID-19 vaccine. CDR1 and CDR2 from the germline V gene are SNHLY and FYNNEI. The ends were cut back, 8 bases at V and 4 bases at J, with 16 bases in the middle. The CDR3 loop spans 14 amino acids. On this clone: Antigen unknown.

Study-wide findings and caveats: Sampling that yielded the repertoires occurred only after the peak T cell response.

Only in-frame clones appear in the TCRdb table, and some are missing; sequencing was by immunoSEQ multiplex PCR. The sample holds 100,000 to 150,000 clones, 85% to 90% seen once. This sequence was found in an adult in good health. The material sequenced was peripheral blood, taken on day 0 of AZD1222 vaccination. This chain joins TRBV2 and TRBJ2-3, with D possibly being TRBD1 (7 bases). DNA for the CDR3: TGTGCCAGCGCGGGACAGTTCGTATCAGATACGCAGTATTTT. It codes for CASAGQFVSDTQYF.